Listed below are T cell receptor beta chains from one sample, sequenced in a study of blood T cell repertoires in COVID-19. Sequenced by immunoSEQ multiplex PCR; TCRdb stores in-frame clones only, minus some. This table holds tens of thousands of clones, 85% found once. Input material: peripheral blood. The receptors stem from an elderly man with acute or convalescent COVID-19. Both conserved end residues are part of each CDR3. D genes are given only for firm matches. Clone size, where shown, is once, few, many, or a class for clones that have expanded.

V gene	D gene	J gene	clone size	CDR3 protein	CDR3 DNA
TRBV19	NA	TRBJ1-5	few	CASIRDGGSNQPQHF	TGTGCCAGTATCCGGGACGGGGGGAGCAATCAGCCCCAGCATTTT
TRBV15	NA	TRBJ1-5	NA	CATSRDGGLNQPQHF	TGTGCCACCAGCAGAGATGGGGGACTCAATCAGCCCCAGCATTTT
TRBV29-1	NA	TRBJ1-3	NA	CSVEDRSSGNTIYF	TGCAGCGTTGAAGATAGGAGCTCTGGAAACACCATATATTTT
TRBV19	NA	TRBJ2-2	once	CASTPIASGELFF	TGTGCCAGTACTCCGATAGCGTCCGGGGAGCTGTTTTTT
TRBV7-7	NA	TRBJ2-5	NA	CASSSHTRETQYF	TGTGCCAGCAGCTCACATACTAGAGAGACCCAGTACTTC
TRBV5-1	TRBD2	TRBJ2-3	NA	CASSPTPTRTSGTDTQYF	TGCGCCAGCAGCCCGACCCCGACCAGGACTAGCGGGACAGATACGCAGTATTTT
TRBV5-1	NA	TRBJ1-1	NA	CASREAWRNTEAFF	TGCGCCAGCAGAGAGGCCTGGAGAAACACTGAAGCTTTCTTT
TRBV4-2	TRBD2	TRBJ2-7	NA	CASSKKVVSGRLEQYF	TGTGCCAGCAGCAAAAAGGTCGTTAGCGGGAGGTTGGAGCAGTACTTC
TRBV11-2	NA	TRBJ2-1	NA	CASSFVLSYEQFF	TGTGCCAGCAGCTTTGTCCTAAGCTATGAGCAGTTCTTC
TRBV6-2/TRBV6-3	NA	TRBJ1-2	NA	CASSGRRNYGYTF	TGTGCCAGCAGTGGACGGAGGAACTATGGCTACACCTTC
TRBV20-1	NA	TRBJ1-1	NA	CSGAGDTEAFF	TGCAGTGGGGCAGGGGACACTGAAGCTTTCTTT
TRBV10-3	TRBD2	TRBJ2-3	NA	CAISMREGSTDTQYF	TGTGCCATCAGCATGAGGGAGGGGAGCACAGATACGCAGTATTTT
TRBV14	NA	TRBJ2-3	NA	CASSQTSTDTQYF	TGTGCCAGCAGCCAAACTAGCACAGATACGCAGTATTTT
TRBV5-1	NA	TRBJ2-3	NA	CASRQGSTDTQYF	TGCGCCAGCAGACAGGGTAGCACAGATACGCAGTATTTT
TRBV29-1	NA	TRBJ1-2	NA	CSVETTGYYGYTF	TGCAGCGTAGAAACTACAGGGTACTATGGCTACACCTTC
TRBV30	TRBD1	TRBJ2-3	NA	CAWKNRGRDTQYF	TGTGCCTGGAAAAACAGGGGCCGAGATACGCAGTATTTT
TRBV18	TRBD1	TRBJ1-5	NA	CASSPGQGVYSNQPQHF	TGTGCCAGCTCACCGGGACAGGGGGTTTATAGCAATCAGCCCCAGCATTTT
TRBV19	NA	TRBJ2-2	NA	CASSARGRGRARLFF	TGTGCCAGTAGCGCGCGCGGCAGGGGAAGGGCGAGGCTGTTTTTT
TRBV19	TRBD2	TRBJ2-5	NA	CASSKTGLAEETQYF	TGTGCCAGTAGTAAGACGGGACTAGCGGAAGAGACCCAGTACTTC
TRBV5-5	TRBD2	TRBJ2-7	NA	CASSLGPAGGVKGYF	TGTGCCAGCAGCTTGGGTCCAGCGGGAGGGGTGAAAGGGTACTTC
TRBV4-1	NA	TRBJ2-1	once	CASGRDATYNEQFF	TGCGCCAGTGGGCGGGACGCGACCTACAATGAGCAGTTCTTC
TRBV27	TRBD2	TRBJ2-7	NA	CASSPTSSGNYEQYF	TGTGCCAGCAGTCCTACCTCTAGCGGGAATTACGAGCAGTACTTC
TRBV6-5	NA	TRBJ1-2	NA	CASRSPGVRTNGYTF	TGTGCCAGCAGGTCGCCGGGGGTTCGGACCAATGGCTACACCTTC
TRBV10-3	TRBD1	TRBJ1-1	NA	CAIRGQLNTEAFF	TGTGCCATCAGGGGACAGCTGAACACTGAAGCTTTCTTT
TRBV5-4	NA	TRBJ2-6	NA	CASSLGGRGGSPSGANVLTF	TGTGCCAGCAGCTTGGGCGGTCGTGGAGGGTCCCCATCTGGGGCCAACGTCCTGACTTTC
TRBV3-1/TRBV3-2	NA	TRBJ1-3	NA	CASSQHGSGNTIYF	TGTGCCAGCAGCCAACACGGCTCTGGAAACACCATATATTTT
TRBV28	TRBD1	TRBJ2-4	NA	CASNRQGANIQYF	TGTGCCAGCAACCGACAGGGGGCAAACATTCAGTACTTC
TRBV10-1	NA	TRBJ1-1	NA	CASSESGSGERAFF	TGCGCCAGCAGTGAGTCTGGGTCGGGGGAGAGAGCTTTCTTT
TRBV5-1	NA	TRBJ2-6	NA	CASSPGVEASGANVLTF	TGCGCCAGCAGCCCGGGGGTGGAGGCCTCTGGGGCCAACGTCCTGACTTTC
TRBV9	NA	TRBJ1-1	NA	CASSLGGDTEAFF	TGTGCCAGCAGCCTCGGAGGGGACACTGAAGCTTTCTTT
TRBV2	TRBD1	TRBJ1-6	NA	CASSFRGQNSPLHF	TGTGCCAGCAGTTTCAGGGGACAGAATTCACCCCTCCACTTT
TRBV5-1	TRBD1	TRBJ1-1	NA	CASSSGQGHTEAFF	TGCGCCAGCAGCTCTGGACAGGGGCACACTGAAGCTTTCTTT
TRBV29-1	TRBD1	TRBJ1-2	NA	CSSRSAGDRGPYGYTF	TGCAGCTCGCGATCCGCTGGGGACAGGGGGCCCTATGGCTACACCTTC
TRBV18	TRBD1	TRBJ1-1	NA	CASSPLSGTGATEAFF	TGTGCCAGCTCACCACTTTCCGGGACAGGGGCCACTGAAGCTTTCTTT
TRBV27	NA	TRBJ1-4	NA	CASSLGGRGGADEKLFF	TGTGCCAGCAGTTTAGGGGGCCGGGGAGGGGCGGATGAAAAACTGTTTTTT
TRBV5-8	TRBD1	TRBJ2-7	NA	CASEQGVYEQYF	TGTGCCAGCGAACAGGGGGTCTACGAGCAGTACTTC
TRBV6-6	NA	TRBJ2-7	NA	CASSPRPGRSYEQYF	TGTGCCAGCAGTCCACGCCCGGGTCGGTCCTACGAGCAGTACTTC
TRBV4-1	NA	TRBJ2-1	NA	CASSPGVGEQFF	TGCGCCAGCAGCCCAGGGGTAGGTGAGCAGTTCTTC
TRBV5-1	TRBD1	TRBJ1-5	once	CASSQGTDSNQPQHF	TGCGCCAGCAGCCAGGGGACAGATAGCAATCAGCCCCAGCATTTT
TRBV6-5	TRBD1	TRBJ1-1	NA	CASSYSYRGNTEAFF	TGTGCCAGCAGTTACTCGTACAGGGGGAACACTGAAGCTTTCTTT
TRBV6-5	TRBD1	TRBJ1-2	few	CASRLRGLANYGYTF	TGTGCCAGCAGGCTCAGGGGGCTTGCTAACTATGGCTACACCTTC
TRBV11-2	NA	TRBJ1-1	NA	CASADQANTEAFF	TGTGCCAGCGCCGATCAGGCGAACACTGAAGCTTTCTTT
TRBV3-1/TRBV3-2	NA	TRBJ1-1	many	CASSHRGGTEAFF	TGTGCCAGCAGCCACAGGGGTGGCACTGAAGCTTTCTTT
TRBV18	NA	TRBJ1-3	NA	CASSPGPPSTGNTIYF	TGTGCCAGCTCACCTGGGCCCCCCTCTACTGGAAACACCATATATTTT
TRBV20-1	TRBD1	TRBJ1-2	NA	CSASETGESDDGYTF	TGCAGTGCTAGTGAAACAGGGGAGTCGGATGATGGCTACACCTTC
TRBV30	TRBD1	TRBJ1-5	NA	CAWSTGGGQPQHF	TGTGCCTGGAGTACAGGGGGGGGTCAGCCCCAGCATTTT
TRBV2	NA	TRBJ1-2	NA	CASSDGGAGGYTF	TGTGCCAGCAGTGATGGGGGCGCGGGTGGCTACACCTTC
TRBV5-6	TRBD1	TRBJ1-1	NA	CASSFSGGGRTEAFF	TGTGCCAGCAGCTTCTCAGGGGGCGGCAGGACTGAAGCTTTCTTT
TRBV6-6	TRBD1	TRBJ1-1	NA	CASSYGTVNTEAFF	TGTGCCAGCAGTTACGGGACAGTGAACACTGAAGCTTTCTTT
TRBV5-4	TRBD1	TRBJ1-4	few	CASSPDRDRSSEKLFF	TGTGCCAGCAGCCCCGACCGGGACAGGTCTTCGGAAAAACTGTTTTTT
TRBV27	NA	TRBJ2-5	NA	CASSLQGRLRRETQYF	TGTGCCAGCAGTTTACAGGGCAGGTTAAGACGAGAGACCCAGTACTTC
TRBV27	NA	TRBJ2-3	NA	CASSSSLLESTDTQYF	TGTGCCAGCAGTTCCTCCCTTTTGGAGTCCACAGATACGCAGTATTTT
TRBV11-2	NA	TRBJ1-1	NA	CASSIISTEAFF	TGTGCCAGCAGCATTATATCCACTGAAGCTTTCTTT
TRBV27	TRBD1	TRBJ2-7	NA	CASRPDRETRYEQYF	TGTGCCAGCAGACCTGACAGGGAAACTCGCTACGAGCAGTACTTC
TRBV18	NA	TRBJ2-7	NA	CASSRGFSYEQYF	TGTGCCAGCTCTCGGGGATTCTCCTACGAGCAGTACTTC